Listed below are T cell receptor beta chains from one sample, sequenced in a study of blood T cells in healthy people across ages. Each CDR3 protein gets one entry after TCRdb re-called the 5' RACE reads with MiXCR. The sample holds about a million distinct CDR3 sequences; about two fifths are singletons and the top ten take around 14%. Sequenced: blood. All receptors come from a man between 18 and 29 years old in good health. Each CDR3 is given with its conserved first and last residue. The order of the fields is CDR3 DNA, CDR3 protein, CDR3 length, J gene, V gene, clone size, D gene. D genes are given only for firm matches. Some rows mark clone size as missing; the rest say once, few, many or name a class of expanded clone.

CDR3 DNA: TGTGCCAGCAGCTTGGAAACAGGGGGCGGGGAGCTGTTTTTT
CDR3 protein: CASSLETGGGELFF
CDR3 length: 14
J gene: TRBJ2-2
V gene: TRBV5-6
clone size: NA
D gene: TRBD1

CDR3 DNA: TGTGCCAGCAGTTTATTTTCGGCTGCGGGCTCTGGGGCCAACGTCCTGACTTTC
CDR3 protein: CASSLFSAAGSGANVLTF
CDR3 length: 18
J gene: TRBJ2-6
V gene: TRBV27
clone size: NA
D gene: NA

CDR3 DNA: TGTGCCAGCAGCTTCTCCGGGACAGGGCTTTATGAGCAGTTCTTC
CDR3 protein: CASSFSGTGLYEQFF
CDR3 length: 15
J gene: TRBJ2-1
V gene: TRBV7-2
clone size: many
D gene: TRBD1

CDR3 DNA: TGTGCCAGCATTAACAGCTTTAGCACAGATACGCAGTATTTT
CDR3 protein: CASINSFSTDTQYF
CDR3 length: 14
J gene: TRBJ2-3
V gene: TRBV28
clone size: NA
D gene: NA

CDR3 DNA: TGCAGCGTTGAAAGAGCGGGGTTGGGAGATACGCAGTATTTT
CDR3 protein: CSVERAGLGDTQYF
CDR3 length: 14
J gene: TRBJ2-3
V gene: TRBV29-1
clone size: few
D gene: TRBD2

CDR3 DNA: TGTGCCAGCAGCTTGGAGGCAGGGGGCGAAGCTTTCTTT
CDR3 protein: CASSLEAGGEAFF
CDR3 length: 13
J gene: TRBJ1-1
V gene: TRBV5-6
clone size: NA
D gene: TRBD1

CDR3 DNA: TGTGCCAGCAGCGAGTACCTCGGGTATACGCAGTATTTT
CDR3 protein: CASSEYLGYTQYF
CDR3 length: 13
J gene: TRBJ2-3
V gene: TRBV9
clone size: NA
D gene: NA

CDR3 DNA: TGTGCCAGCTCACCGACCGTTAGGGAGCCCCCGGGTAATGAGCAGTTCTTC
CDR3 protein: CASSPTVREPPGNEQFF
CDR3 length: 17
J gene: TRBJ2-1
V gene: TRBV18
clone size: NA
D gene: NA

CDR3 DNA: TGCAGTGCTAGAGACAATAGAACCCCCGGAGGGGGAGGAAACACCATATATTTT
CDR3 protein: CSARDNRTPGGGGNTIYF
CDR3 length: 18
J gene: TRBJ1-3
V gene: TRBV20-1
clone size: NA
D gene: NA

CDR3 DNA: TGTGCCATCAGAGCAACGGGACAGGGAAACTCCTACAATGAGCAGTTCTTC
CDR3 protein: CAIRATGQGNSYNEQFF
CDR3 length: 17
J gene: TRBJ2-1
V gene: TRBV10-3
clone size: NA
D gene: TRBD1

CDR3 DNA: TGTGCCAGCAGTGCTTGGAGGGGTTACGATCAGCCCCAGCATTTT
CDR3 protein: CASSAWRGYDQPQHF
CDR3 length: 15
J gene: TRBJ1-5
V gene: TRBV6-2/TRBV6-3
clone size: NA
D gene: NA

CDR3 DNA: TGTGCCAGCAGCGCACAGGGGGTCATGAACACTGAAGCTTTCTTT
CDR3 protein: CASSAQGVMNTEAFF
CDR3 length: 15
J gene: TRBJ1-1
V gene: TRBV9
clone size: few
D gene: TRBD1

CDR3 DNA: TGCGCCAGCAGCCAACGGGGACAGGGGAACGAAAAACTGTTTTTT
CDR3 protein: CASSQRGQGNEKLFF
CDR3 length: 15
J gene: TRBJ1-4
V gene: TRBV4-3
clone size: few
D gene: TRBD1

CDR3 DNA: TGTGCCATCAGGGCCCATTCCGTTTGGCTAGCGGGCCCTAATGAGCAGTTCTTC
CDR3 protein: CAIRAHSVWLAGPNEQFF
CDR3 length: 18
J gene: TRBJ2-1
V gene: TRBV10-3
clone size: few
D gene: TRBD2

CDR3 DNA: TGCAGTGCTATGGGAGGGGGGCCCCAAGAGACCCAGTACTTC
CDR3 protein: CSAMGGGPQETQYF
CDR3 length: 14
J gene: TRBJ2-5
V gene: TRBV20-1
clone size: NA
D gene: NA

CDR3 DNA: TGCAGTGCTAGTTCATGGGGACTAGTTTTAAATGAGCAGTTCTTC
CDR3 protein: CSASSWGLVLNEQFF
CDR3 length: 15
J gene: TRBJ2-1
V gene: TRBV20-1
clone size: many
D gene: TRBD2

CDR3 DNA: TGTGCCAGCAGCTCTGCTAGCGGCCCCTACAATGAGCAGTTCTTC
CDR3 protein: CASSSASGPYNEQFF
CDR3 length: 15
J gene: TRBJ2-1
V gene: TRBV14
clone size: few
D gene: TRBD2

CDR3 DNA: TGTGCCAGCAGCCCGGAGACATTCGTCAATGAAAAACTGTTTTTT
CDR3 protein: CASSPETFVNEKLFF
CDR3 length: 15
J gene: TRBJ1-4
V gene: TRBV4-2
clone size: once
D gene: NA

CDR3 DNA: TGTGCCAGCAGCCTAGCGGGGGCTAAAGATACGCAGTATTTT
CDR3 protein: CASSLAGAKDTQYF
CDR3 length: 14
J gene: TRBJ2-3
V gene: TRBV6-2/TRBV6-3
clone size: NA
D gene: TRBD2

CDR3 DNA: TGCAGTGCTAGAGTTCCACAGGGGGCTACGACTGAAGCTTTCTTT
CDR3 protein: CSARVPQGATTEAFF
CDR3 length: 15
J gene: TRBJ1-1
V gene: TRBV20-1
clone size: many
D gene: TRBD1

CDR3 DNA: TGTGCCAGCAGCACCCAACAGGGTTCCTACGAGCAGTACTTC
CDR3 protein: CASSTQQGSYEQYF
CDR3 length: 14
J gene: TRBJ2-7
V gene: TRBV7-2
clone size: NA
D gene: NA

CDR3 DNA: TGCAGCGCCACCACGGGGCTCCACTACCAAGAGACCCAGTACTTC
CDR3 protein: CSATTGLHYQETQYF
CDR3 length: 15
J gene: TRBJ2-5
V gene: TRBV29-1
clone size: few
D gene: NA

CDR3 DNA: TGCAGTGCCCAGATCGGGGCAGGAGGAAACACTGAAGCTTTCTTT
CDR3 protein: CSAQIGAGGNTEAFF
CDR3 length: 15
J gene: TRBJ1-1
V gene: TRBV20-1
clone size: NA
D gene: NA

CDR3 DNA: TGTGCCAGCAACGTACGGGAGTATAATTCACCCCTCCACTTT
CDR3 protein: CASNVREYNSPLHF
CDR3 length: 14
J gene: TRBJ1-6
V gene: TRBV6-6
clone size: NA
D gene: NA

CDR3 DNA: TGTGCCAGCAGCCTAACCCTCCCGGGGTCCTATGGCTACACCTTC
CDR3 protein: CASSLTLPGSYGYTF
CDR3 length: 15
J gene: TRBJ1-2
V gene: TRBV7-9
clone size: NA
D gene: NA

CDR3 DNA: TGTGCCACCCAAGGACAGGGCAACTACAATGAGCAGTTCTTC
CDR3 protein: CATQGQGNYNEQFF
CDR3 length: 14
J gene: TRBJ2-1
V gene: TRBV24-1
clone size: NA
D gene: TRBD1

CDR3 DNA: TGCAATGCCCCCGGGAGTTGGGCCACTGAAGCTTTCTTT
CDR3 protein: CNAPGSWATEAFF
CDR3 length: 13
J gene: TRBJ1-1
V gene: TRBV20-1
clone size: NA
D gene: NA

CDR3 DNA: TGTGCCACCAGTAGAACGAACACTGAAGCTTTCTTT
CDR3 protein: CATSRTNTEAFF
CDR3 length: 12
J gene: TRBJ1-1
V gene: TRBV24-1
clone size: NA
D gene: NA

CDR3 DNA: TGTGCCTCAACCCATGCGGGGGGGTACAATGAGCAGTTCTTC
CDR3 protein: CASTHAGGYNEQFF
CDR3 length: 14
J gene: TRBJ2-1
V gene: TRBV6-5
clone size: few
D gene: TRBD2